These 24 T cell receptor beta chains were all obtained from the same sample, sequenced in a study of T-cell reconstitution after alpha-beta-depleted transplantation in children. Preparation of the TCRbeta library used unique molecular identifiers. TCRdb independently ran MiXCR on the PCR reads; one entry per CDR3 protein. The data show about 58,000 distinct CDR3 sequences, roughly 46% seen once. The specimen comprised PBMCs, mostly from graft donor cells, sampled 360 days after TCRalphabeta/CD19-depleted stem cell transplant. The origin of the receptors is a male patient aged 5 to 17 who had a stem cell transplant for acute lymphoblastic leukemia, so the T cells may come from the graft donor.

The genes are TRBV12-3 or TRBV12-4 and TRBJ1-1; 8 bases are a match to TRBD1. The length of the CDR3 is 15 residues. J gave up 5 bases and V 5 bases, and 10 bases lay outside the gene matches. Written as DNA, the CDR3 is TGTGCCAGCAGTACTAATGGACAGGGAAGAACTGAAGCTTTCTTT. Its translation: CASSTNGQGRTEAFF.

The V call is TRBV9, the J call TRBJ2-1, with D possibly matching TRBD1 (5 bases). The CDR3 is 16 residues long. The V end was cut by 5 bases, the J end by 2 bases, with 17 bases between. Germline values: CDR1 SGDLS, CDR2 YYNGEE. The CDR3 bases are TGTGCCAGCAGAGTAAACCAGGGATCCACCTACAATGAGCAGTTCTTC. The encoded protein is CASRVNQGSTYNEQFF.

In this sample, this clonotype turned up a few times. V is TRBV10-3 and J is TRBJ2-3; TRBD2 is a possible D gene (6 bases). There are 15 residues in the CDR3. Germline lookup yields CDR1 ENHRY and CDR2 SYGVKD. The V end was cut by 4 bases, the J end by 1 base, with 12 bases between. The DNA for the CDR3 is TGTGCCATCAGTGCTACGGGAGTAGGCACAGATACGCAGTATTTT. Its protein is CAISATGVGTDTQYF.

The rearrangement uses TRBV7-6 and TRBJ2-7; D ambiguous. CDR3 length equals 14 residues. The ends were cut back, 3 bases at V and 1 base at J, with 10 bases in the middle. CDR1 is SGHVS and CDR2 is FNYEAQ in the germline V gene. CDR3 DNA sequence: TGTGCCAGCAGCTTCGGGTCTGCGTCCTACGAGCAGTACTTC. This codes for CASSFGSASYEQYF.

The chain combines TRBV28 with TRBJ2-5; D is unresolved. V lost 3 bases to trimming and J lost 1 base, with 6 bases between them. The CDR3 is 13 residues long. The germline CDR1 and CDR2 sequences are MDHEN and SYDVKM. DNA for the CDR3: TGTGCCAGCAGTTTGGGATTCCAAGAGACCCAGTACTTC. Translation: CASSLGFQETQYF.

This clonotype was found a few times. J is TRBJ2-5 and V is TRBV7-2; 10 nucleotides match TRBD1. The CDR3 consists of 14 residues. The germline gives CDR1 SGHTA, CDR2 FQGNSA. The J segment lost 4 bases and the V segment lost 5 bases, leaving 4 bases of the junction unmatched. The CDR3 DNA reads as TGTGCCAGCAGCCCCGACAGGGGGCGAGAGACCCAGTACTTC. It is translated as CASSPDRGRETQYF.

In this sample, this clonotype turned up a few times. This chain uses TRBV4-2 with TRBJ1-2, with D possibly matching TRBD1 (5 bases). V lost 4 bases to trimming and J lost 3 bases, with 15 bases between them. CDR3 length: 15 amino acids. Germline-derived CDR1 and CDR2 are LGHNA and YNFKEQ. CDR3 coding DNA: TGTGCCAGCAGCCCCCCGGGGGTCTCGGACTATGGCTACACCTTC. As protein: CASSPPGVSDYGYTF.

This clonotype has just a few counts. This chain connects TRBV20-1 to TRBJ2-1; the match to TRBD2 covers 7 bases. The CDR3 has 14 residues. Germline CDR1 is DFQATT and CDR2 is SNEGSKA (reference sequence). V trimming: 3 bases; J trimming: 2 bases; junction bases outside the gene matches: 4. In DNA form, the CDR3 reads TGCAGTGCTAGGGTCGGACTAGCCTACAATGAGCAGTTCTTC. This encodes CSARVGLAYNEQFF.

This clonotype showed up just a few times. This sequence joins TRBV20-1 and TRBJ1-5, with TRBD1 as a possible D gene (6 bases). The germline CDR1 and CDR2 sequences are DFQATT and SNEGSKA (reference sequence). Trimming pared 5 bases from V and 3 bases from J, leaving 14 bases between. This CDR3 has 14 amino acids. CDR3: CSASSTGPNQPQHF. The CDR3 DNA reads TGCAGTGCTTCAAGTACAGGGCCCAATCAGCCCCAGCATTTT.

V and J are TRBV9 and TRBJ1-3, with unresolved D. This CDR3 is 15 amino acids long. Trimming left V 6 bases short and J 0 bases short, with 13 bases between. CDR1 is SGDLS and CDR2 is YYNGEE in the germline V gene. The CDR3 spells CASTQDASSGNTIYF. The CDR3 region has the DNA TGTGCCAGCACCCAGGACGCAAGCTCTGGAAACACCATATATTTT.

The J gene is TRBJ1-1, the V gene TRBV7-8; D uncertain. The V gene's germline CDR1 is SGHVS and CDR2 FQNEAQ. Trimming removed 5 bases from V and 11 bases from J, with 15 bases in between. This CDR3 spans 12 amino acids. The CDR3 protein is CASSPVGPGAFF. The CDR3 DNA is TGTGCCAGCAGCCCAGTAGGGCCCGGGGCTTTCTTT.

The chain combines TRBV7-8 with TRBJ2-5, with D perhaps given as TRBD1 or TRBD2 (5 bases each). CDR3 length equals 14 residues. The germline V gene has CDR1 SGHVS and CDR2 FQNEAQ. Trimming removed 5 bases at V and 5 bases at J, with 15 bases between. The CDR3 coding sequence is TGTGCCAGCAGCCTCCTGGATGAGGGGGAGACCCAGTACTTC. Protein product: CASSLLDEGETQYF. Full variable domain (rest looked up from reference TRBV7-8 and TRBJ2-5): GAGVSQSPRYKVAKRGQDVALRCDPISGHVSLFWYQQALGQGPEFLTYFQNEAQLDKSGLPSDRFFAERPEGSVSTLKIQRTQQEDSAVYLCASSLLDEGETQYFGPGTRLLVL.

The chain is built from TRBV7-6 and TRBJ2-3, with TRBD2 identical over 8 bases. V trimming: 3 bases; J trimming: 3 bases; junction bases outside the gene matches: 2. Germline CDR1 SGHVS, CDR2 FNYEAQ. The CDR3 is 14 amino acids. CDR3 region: CASSFGTSTDTQYF. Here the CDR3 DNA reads TGTGCCAGCAGCTTTGGGACTAGTACAGATACGCAGTATTTT.

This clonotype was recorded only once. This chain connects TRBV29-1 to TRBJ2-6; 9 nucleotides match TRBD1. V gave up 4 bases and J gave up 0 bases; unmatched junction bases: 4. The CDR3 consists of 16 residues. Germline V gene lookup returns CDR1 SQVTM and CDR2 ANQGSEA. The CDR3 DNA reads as TGCAGCGTTGGGGGGACAGGGCGCTCTGGGGCCAACGTCCTGACTTTC. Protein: CSVGGTGRSGANVLTF.

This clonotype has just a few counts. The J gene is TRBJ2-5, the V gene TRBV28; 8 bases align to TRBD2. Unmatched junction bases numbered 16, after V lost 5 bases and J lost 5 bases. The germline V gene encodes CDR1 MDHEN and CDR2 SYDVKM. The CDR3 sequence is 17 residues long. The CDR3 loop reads CASSPKPGLVNGETQYF. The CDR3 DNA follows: TGTGCCAGCAGTCCCAAACCGGGACTAGTCAATGGGGAGACCCAGTACTTC.

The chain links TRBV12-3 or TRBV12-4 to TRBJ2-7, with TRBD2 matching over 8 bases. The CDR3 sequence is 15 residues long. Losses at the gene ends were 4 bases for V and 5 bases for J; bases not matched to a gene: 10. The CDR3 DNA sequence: TGTGCCAGCAGTTCGGCCAGCGGGAGTAACCACGAGCAGTACTTC. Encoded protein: CASSSASGSNHEQYF.

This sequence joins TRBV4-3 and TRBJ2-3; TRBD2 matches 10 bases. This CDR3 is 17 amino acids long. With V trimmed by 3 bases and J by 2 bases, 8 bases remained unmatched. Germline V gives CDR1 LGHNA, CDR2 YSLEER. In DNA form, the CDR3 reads TGCGCCAGCAGCCAGACAGCGAGCGGGGGGGCCACAGATACGCAGTATTTT. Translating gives CASSQTASGGATDTQYF.

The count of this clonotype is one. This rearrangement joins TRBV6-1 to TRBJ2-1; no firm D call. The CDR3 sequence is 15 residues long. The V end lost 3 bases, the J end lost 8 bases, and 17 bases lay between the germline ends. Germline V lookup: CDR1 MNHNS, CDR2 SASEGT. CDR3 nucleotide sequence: TGTGCCAGCAGTGATGTGGCATCGACTGGGGATGAGCAGTTCTTC. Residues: CASSDVASTGDEQFF.

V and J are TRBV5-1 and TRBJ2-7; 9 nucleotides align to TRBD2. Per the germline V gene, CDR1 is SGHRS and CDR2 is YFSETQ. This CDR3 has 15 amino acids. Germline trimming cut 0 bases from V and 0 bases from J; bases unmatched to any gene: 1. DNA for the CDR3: TGCGCCAGCAGCTTGGAACTAGCGGGCTCCTACGAGCAGTACTTC. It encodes CASSLELAGSYEQYF.

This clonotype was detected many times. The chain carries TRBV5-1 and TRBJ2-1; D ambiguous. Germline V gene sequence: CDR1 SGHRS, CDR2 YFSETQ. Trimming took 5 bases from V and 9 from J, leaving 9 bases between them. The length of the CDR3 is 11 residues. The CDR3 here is CASRLSAEQFF. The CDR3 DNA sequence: TGCGCCAGCAGATTGTCGGCTGAGCAGTTCTTC.

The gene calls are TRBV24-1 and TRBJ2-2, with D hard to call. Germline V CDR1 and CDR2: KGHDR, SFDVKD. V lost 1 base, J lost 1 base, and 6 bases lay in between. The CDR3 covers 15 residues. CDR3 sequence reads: CATSDFRRNTGELFF. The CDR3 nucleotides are TGTGCCACCAGTGATTTCAGGAGGAACACCGGGGAGCTGTTTTTT.

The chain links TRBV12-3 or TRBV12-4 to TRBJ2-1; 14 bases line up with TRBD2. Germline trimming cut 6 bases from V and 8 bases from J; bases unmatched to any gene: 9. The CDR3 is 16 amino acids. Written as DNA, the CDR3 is TGTGCCAGCAGCAAGTGGGGGACTAGCGGGAGCCATGAGCAGTTCTTC. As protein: CASSKWGTSGSHEQFF.

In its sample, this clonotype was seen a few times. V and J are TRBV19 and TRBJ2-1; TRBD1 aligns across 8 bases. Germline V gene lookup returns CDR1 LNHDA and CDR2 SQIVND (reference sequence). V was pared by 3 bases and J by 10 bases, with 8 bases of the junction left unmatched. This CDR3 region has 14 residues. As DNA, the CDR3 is TGTGCCAGTAGTATCCCAGGGGGCTCAAGGGAGCAGTTCTTC. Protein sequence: CASSIPGGSREQFF. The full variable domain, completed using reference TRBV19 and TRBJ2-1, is DGGITQSPKYLFRKEGQNVTLSCEQNLNHDAMYWYRQDPGQGLRLIYYSQIVNDFQKGDIAEGYSVSREKKESFPLTVTSAQKNPTAFYLCASSIPGGSREQFFGPGTRLTVL.

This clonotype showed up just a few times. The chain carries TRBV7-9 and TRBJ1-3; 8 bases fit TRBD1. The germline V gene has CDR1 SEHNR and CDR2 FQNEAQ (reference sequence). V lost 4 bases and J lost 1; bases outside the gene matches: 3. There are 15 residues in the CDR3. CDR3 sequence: CASSSGQASGNTIYF. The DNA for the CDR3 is TGTGCCAGCAGCTCGGGACAGGCTTCTGGAAACACCATATATTTT.